Below, 20 T cell receptor beta chains from the same sample are listed, as sequenced in a study of T cell clones after liver transplantation. The assay was immunoSEQ multiplex PCR, and TCRdb's table has in-frame clones only and misses some. The sample yields about 75,000 clones, approximately 80% seen once. The specimen comprised CD4+ T cells from blood, sampled 48 to 50 months after liver transplant. These receptors originate from a human patient who received a liver transplant. Certain T cells may be donor cells from the graft.

Comments on this clone: Additional DNA sequences in this sample encode the identical CDR3. This sequence joins TRBV5-1 and TRBJ1-5; D not certain. The germline CDR1 and CDR2 sequences are SGHRS and YFSETQ. V lost 0 bases and J 0 bases, leaving 7 bases between the germline ends. The CDR3 totals 15 residues. The CDR3 DNA sequence: TGCGCCAGCAGCTTGGCCGGATATAGCAATCAGCCCCAGCATTTT. It encodes CASSLAGYSNQPQHF.

The chain has TRBV4-3 and TRBJ2-3; D gene uncertain. This CDR3 spans 17 amino acids. CDR1 and CDR2 from the germline V gene are LGHNA and YSLEER. The V end lost 0 bases, the J end lost 4 bases, and 17 bases lay between the germline ends. DNA of the CDR3: TGCGCCAGCAGCCAAGATCCCGCAGGAGCCCGCGCAGATACGCAGTATTTT. Protein: CASSQDPAGARADTQYF.

V usage is TRBV19 and J usage is TRBJ2-1, with TRBD2 identical over 13 bases. The germline CDR1 and CDR2 sequences are LNHDA and SQIVND (reference sequence). CDR3 length: 18 amino acids. V lost 3 bases to trimming and J lost 0 bases; unmatched junction nucleotides: 5. CDR3: CASSITGTSGVSYNEQFF. The CDR3 nucleotides read TGTGCCAGTAGTATTACCGGGACTAGCGGGGTCTCCTACAATGAGCAGTTCTTC. Supplemented by reference TRBV19 and TRBJ2-1, the full variable domain reads DGGITQSPKYLFRKEGQNVTLSCEQNLNHDAMYWYRQDPGQGLRLIYYSQIVNDFQKGDIAEGYSVSREKKESFPLTVTSAQKNPTAFYLCASSITGTSGVSYNEQFFGPGTRLTVL.

The chain carries TRBV6-1 and TRBJ2-5; the D call may be TRBD1 or TRBD2 (6 bases each). CDR1 MNHNS and CDR2 SASEGT come from the germline V gene. The germline V and J ends were trimmed by 6 bases and 2 bases, with 16 bases remaining between them. This CDR3 has 15 residues. CDR3 in DNA: TGTGCCAGCAGCCTCACGGAGGGGGATCAAGAGACCCAGTACTTC. Its protein is CASSLTEGDQETQYF.

The chain recombines TRBV10-3 with TRBJ2-5, with a possible D match to TRBD1 (5 bases). The CDR3 loop spans 15 amino acids. CDR1 is ENHRY and CDR2 is SYGVKD in the germline V gene. The germline V and J ends were trimmed by 0 bases and 5 bases, with 13 bases remaining between them. The CDR3, as DNA: TGTGCCATCAGTGAGTCGGGGCAGGGCAGGGAGACCCAGTACTTC. The encoded protein is CAISESGQGRETQYF.

V gene TRBV7-9 combines with J gene TRBJ2-3; 9 nucleotides match TRBD2. The J segment lost 1 base and the V segment lost 8 bases, leaving 16 bases of the junction unmatched. CDR1 and CDR2 (germline): SEHNR, FQNEAQ (reference sequence). This CDR3 is built from 18 residues. Here the CDR3 DNA reads TGTGCCAGCCTTAACCGCGGGGGGGCTTTTGATGGCACAGATACGCAGTATTTT. Its protein is CASLNRGGAFDGTDTQYF.

The chain employs TRBV11-3 and TRBJ2-5; 12 nucleotides match TRBD2. The CDR3 has 15 amino acids. Germline CDR1 and CDR2: SGHNT and YENEEA. Trimming cost V 6 bases and J 3 bases; bases outside gene matches: 5. This chain's CDR3 is CASRQLAGGKETQYF. The DNA for the CDR3 is TGTGCCAGCAGACAGCTAGCGGGAGGGAAAGAGACCCAGTACTTC.

This chain uses TRBV11-2 with TRBJ2-5; no firm D call. This CDR3 has 14 residues. CDR1 is SGHAT and CDR2 is FQNNGV in the germline V gene. Trimming took 0 bases from V and 5 from J, leaving 10 bases between them. DNA of the CDR3: TGTGCCAGCAGCTTAGAGAGGAGTAGGGAGACCCAGTACTTC. Protein: CASSLERSRETQYF.

V is TRBV11-3 and J is TRBJ2-3; D is possibly TRBD2 (6 bases). Germline V lookup: CDR1 SGHNT, CDR2 YENEEA. Trimming took 6 bases from V and 2 from J, leaving 15 bases between them. This CDR3 comprises 15 residues. The CDR3 DNA reads as TGTGCCAGCAGTCTTCGGGGGACCTACACAGATACGCAGTATTTT. This codes for CASSLRGTYTDTQYF.

This chain links TRBV19 with TRBJ1-4; tentatively, D is TRBD1 (6 bases). The CDR3 runs to 15 residues. Trimming took off 7 bases at V and 3 bases at J, with 15 bases between the two ends. Germline lookup yields CDR1 LNHDA and CDR2 SQIVND (reference sequence). The CDR3 protein is CASIQRGGPNEKLFF. The CDR3 nucleotides read TGTGCCAGTATCCAACGGGGGGGCCCTAATGAAAAACTGTTTTTT.

Points on this clone: The junction departs from germline at one end; a sequencing error may be responsible. This chain connects TRBV7-7 to TRBJ2-5; TRBD2 matches 14 bases. This CDR3 is built from 17 residues. Looked up from germline, CDR1 is SSHAT and CDR2 is FNYEAQ (reference sequence). The CDR3 bases are TGTGCTAGCAGCCCACATGCCGGGACTAGCGGGGGCGGAACCCAGTACTTC. It encodes CASSPHAGTSGGGTQYF.

This sequence joins TRBV10-1 and TRBJ1-4, with 8 bases matching TRBD1. CDR1 is WNHNN and CDR2 is SYGVQD in the germline V gene (reference sequence). The length of the CDR3 is 16 residues. V dropped 2 bases and J dropped 5; count of bases not matched to a gene: 7. Written as DNA, the CDR3 is TGCGCCAGCAGTGAGGGACAGGGAAGGGGGAATGAAAAACTGTTTTTT. Translating gives CASSEGQGRGNEKLFF.

The J gene is TRBJ2-2, the V gene TRBV14, with no clear D. Germline CDR1 and CDR2: SGHDN and FVKESK. The CDR3 has 13 amino acids. V lost 4 bases, J lost 1 base, and 4 bases lay in between. CDR3 region: CASSRGNTGELFF. DNA of the CDR3: TGTGCCAGCAGCCGGGGGAACACCGGGGAGCTGTTTTTT.

The V gene is TRBV5-1, the J gene TRBJ1-5, with D unresolved. This CDR3 contains 15 residues. CDR1 SGHRS and CDR2 YFSETQ come from the germline V gene. V lost 4 bases, J lost 2 bases, and 13 bases lay in between. The CDR3 sequence: CASSLKGGGNQPQHF. The CDR3 DNA is TGCGCCAGCAGCCTGAAAGGTGGTGGCAATCAGCCCCAGCATTTT.

The chain recombines TRBV27 with TRBJ1-1, with 7 bases identical to TRBD1. The CDR3 has 11 residues. CDR1 is MNHEY and CDR2 is SMNVEV in the germline V gene (reference sequence). Trimming cost V 7 bases and J 10 bases; bases outside gene matches: 6. CDR3: CASTSRTGAFF. The DNA for the CDR3 is TGTGCCAGCACTTCCAGGACAGGAGCTTTCTTT.

J is TRBJ2-5 and V is TRBV5-5; D unresolved. The CDR3 is made up of 15 amino acids. V was trimmed by 1 base and J by 1 base, leaving 11 bases between them. Germline V lookup: CDR1 SGHKS, CDR2 YYEKEE (reference sequence). The CDR3 DNA reads as TGTGCCAGCAGCTTGCCCCTAGGGTTCCAAGAGACCCAGTACTTC. Translation gives CASSLPLGFQETQYF.

The V and J genes are TRBV7-2 and TRBJ2-5, with D unclear. This CDR3 contains 14 residues. CDR1 is SGHTA, CDR2 FQGNSA, per germline. V lost 6 bases to trimming and J lost 1 base, with 12 bases between them. CDR3 nucleotide sequence: TGTGCCAGCAGTTTAAATCGGGTCCAAGAGACCCAGTACTTC. Its translation is CASSLNRVQETQYF.

This chain connects TRBV5-1 to TRBJ1-2; 10 nucleotides agree with TRBD1. Germline CDR1 SGHRS, CDR2 YFSETQ. The CDR3 loop spans 18 amino acids. V trimming: 0 bases; J trimming: 0 bases; junction bases outside the gene matches: 8. This CDR3 is CASSLAGTGDLPNYGYTF. DNA for the CDR3: TGCGCCAGCAGCTTGGCGGGGACAGGGGATCTGCCTAACTATGGCTACACCTTC.

The chain combines TRBV12-5 with TRBJ1-5, with 9 bases identical to TRBD1. V dropped 6 bases and J dropped 5; count of bases not matched to a gene: 5. Germline V gene sequence: CDR1 LGHNT, CDR2 FRNRAP. The CDR3 sequence is 14 residues long. CDR3 protein: CASGQDRGYQPQHF. The DNA for the CDR3 is TGTGCTAGTGGACAGGACAGGGGATATCAGCCCCAGCATTTT.

V gene TRBV19 combines with J gene TRBJ2-5; 8 bases are shared with TRBD1. The CDR3 length is 16 residues. V trimming: 4 bases; J trimming: 4 bases; junction bases outside the gene matches: 11. CDR1 is LNHDA, CDR2 SQIVND, per germline (reference sequence). The CDR3 DNA reads TGTGCCAGTAGTAAAGGACAGGGTACCTCCCTAGAGACCCAGTACTTC. Its protein product is CASSKGQGTSLETQYF.